These T cell receptor beta chains were read from a single sample in a study of low-dose radiotherapy and immunotherapy resistance in tumors. TCRdb ran MiXCR on the reads and lists one entry per CDR3 protein. The table has roughly 100,000 distinct CDR3 sequences, roughly 20% seen once; the top ten hold more than 10%. Sequencing used PBMCs, obtained after low-dose radiotherapy plus immunotherapy. These receptors were taken from a female donor with ovarian cancer. The CDR3 runs from the conserved cysteine through the conserved F or W. Each record gives: clone size, D gene, J gene, V gene, CDR3 protein, CDR3 DNA. A D gene is named only where the DNA matches it firmly. Expanded clones get a size class; other rows say once, few or many, or leave the size out.

few,NA,TRBJ2-5,TRBV11-3,CASSLGPGQETQYF,TGTGCCAGCAGCTTAGGGCCGGGCCAAGAGACCCAGTACTTC
many,TRBD2,TRBJ2-3,TRBV5-6,CASSLTSGTDTQYF,TGTGCCAGCAGCTTGACTAGCGGGACAGATACGCAGTATTTT
many,TRBD1,TRBJ1-5,TRBV6-5,CASSRTGLEQPQHF,TGTGCCAGCAGCAGGACAGGGTTGGAACAGCCCCAGCATTTT
NA,NA,TRBJ2-2,TRBV20-1,CSARDEGRRNTGELFF,TGCAGTGCTAGAGATGAGGGGAGGCGGAACACCGGGGAGCTGTTTTTT
many,NA,TRBJ1-4,TRBV7-9,CASSLWGAATNEKLFF,TGTGCCAGCAGCTTATGGGGGGCCGCAACTAATGAAAAACTGTTTTTT
many,TRBD2,TRBJ2-3,TRBV20-1,CSARDFSQAGGSTDTQYF,TGCAGTGCTAGAGATTTCTCCCAGGCGGGGGGAAGCACAGATACGCAGTATTTT
many,NA,TRBJ1-1,TRBV5-1,CASSLREDSAGYTEAFF,TGCGCCAGCAGCTTGCGGGAGGACAGTGCTGGATACACTGAAGCTTTCTTT
NA,NA,TRBJ2-3,TRBV9,CASSGGGRSTDTQYF,TGTGCCAGCAGCGGAGGAGGGCGGAGCACAGATACGCAGTATTTT
many,NA,TRBJ1-1,TRBV7-2,CASSSMLSGTEAFF,TGTGCCAGCAGCTCCATGTTGTCCGGGACTGAAGCTTTCTTT
NA,TRBD1,TRBJ1-3,TRBV15,CATSSDRASGNTIYF,TGTGCCACCAGCAGCGACAGGGCTTCTGGAAACACCATATATTTT
many,NA,TRBJ1-6,TRBV6-6,CASSYDGGFGSPLHF,TGTGCCAGCAGTTACGACGGGGGTTTTGGTTCACCCCTCCACTTT
many,NA,TRBJ2-1,TRBV7-3,CASSPRETYEQFF,TGTGCCAGCAGCCCACGGGAGACCTATGAGCAGTTCTTC
many,NA,TRBJ1-6,TRBV7-3,CASSSGRPDNSPLHF,TGTGCCAGCAGCTCCGGACGGCCTGATAATTCACCCCTCCACTTT
many,TRBD2,TRBJ2-1,TRBV7-2,CASSLAGVGEQFF,TGTGCCAGCAGCTTGGCGGGAGTAGGTGAGCAGTTCTTC
many,NA,TRBJ2-1,TRBV4-1,CASSPLDGSEQFF,TGCGCCAGCAGCCCTCTAGACGGGTCTGAGCAGTTCTTC
few,NA,TRBJ2-3,TRBV20-1,CSALLGQISTDTQYF,TGCAGTGCCCTTTTAGGGCAGATTAGCACAGATACGCAGTATTTT
NA,NA,TRBJ1-1,TRBV6-8,CASSTGRMNTEAFF,TGTGCCAGCAGTACCGGGAGGATGAACACTGAAGCTTTCTTT
many,NA,TRBJ1-2,TRBV28,CASSTTNYGYTF,TGTGCCAGCAGTACAACCAACTATGGCTACACCTTC
many,NA,TRBJ2-5,TRBV21-1,CASSKGGQGGETQYF,TGTGCCAGCAGCAAAGGGGGACAGGGTGGCGAGACCCAGTACTTC
many,TRBD1,TRBJ1-5,TRBV12-3/TRBV12-4,CASSFDRGEGQPQHF,TGTGCCAGCAGTTTCGACAGGGGCGAGGGGCAGCCCCAGCATTTT
many,TRBD1,TRBJ1-2,TRBV28,CASSVPPGQGSYGYTF,TGTGCCAGCAGTGTCCCCCCGGGACAGGGGTCCTATGGCTACACCTTC
many,TRBD1,TRBJ1-5,TRBV19,CASTGTGGVLGNQPQHF,TGTGCCAGTACCGGGACAGGGGGTGTGTTGGGCAATCAGCCCCAGCATTTT
NA,TRBD1,TRBJ1-2,TRBV10-3,CAISESRDRGSYGYTF,TGTGCCATCAGTGAGAGCCGAGACAGGGGATCCTATGGCTACACCTTC
many,NA,TRBJ1-1,TRBV28,CASSSDLFRAFF,TGTGCCAGCAGTTCTGACTTATTTCGGGCTTTCTTT
many,NA,TRBJ2-7,TRBV20-1,CSARVPTGYEQYF,TGCAGTGCTAGGGTTCCTACGGGCTACGAGCAGTACTTC
many,TRBD1,TRBJ1-1,TRBV5-1,CASSYLRDRVGTEAFF,TGCGCCAGCAGTTATCTCCGGGACAGAGTAGGCACTGAAGCTTTCTTT
many,NA,TRBJ1-1,TRBV6-5,CASSYSRRQEAFF,TGTGCCAGCAGTTACTCGCGGCGGCAGGAAGCTTTCTTT
medium-sized,NA,TRBJ2-1,TRBV5-4,CASSSEASGYGYNEQFF,TGTGCCAGCAGCTCGGAGGCGAGCGGCTACGGGTACAATGAGCAGTTCTTC
many,TRBD1,TRBJ2-6,TRBV6-2/TRBV6-3,CASRAMGQGTGANVLTF,TGTGCCAGCAGGGCAATGGGACAGGGGACTGGGGCCAACGTCCTGACTTTC
many,NA,TRBJ1-1,TRBV28,CASRPTGMNTEAFF,TGTGCCAGCAGGCCGACAGGTATGAACACTGAAGCTTTCTTT
few,TRBD1,TRBJ1-4,TRBV5-1,CASSPLSTGGLSKLFF,TGCGCCAGCAGCCCCCTTTCAACAGGGGGGCTCAGTAAACTGTTTTTT
many,NA,TRBJ2-2,TRBV27,CASSPNGLRGSSGELFF,TGTGCCAGCAGTCCCAATGGGTTGCGAGGGAGTTCAGGGGAGCTGTTTTTT
NA,NA,TRBJ2-2,TRBV28,CASSPLGGSKSGELFF,TGTGCCAGCAGCCCGCTTGGTGGGTCGAAATCCGGGGAGCTGTTTTTT